The rows below give T cell receptor beta chains drawn from one sample of a study of blood T cell repertoires in COVID-19. Measured with immunoSEQ multiplex PCR; TCRdb has only the in-frame clones, and not every one. The sample records about 170,000 clones, 89% being singletons. The sequenced sample was PBMCs or T cells enriched from blood (not recorded which). These receptors all come from a woman between 18 and 29 years old who had recovered from COVID-19. Each CDR3 is given with its conserved first and last residue. The D gene is left open where the match is weak. Only part of the rows carry a size: once, few, many, or a class if the clone is expanded.

CATGQSSGNTIYF,TGTGCCACCGGACAGAGCTCTGGAAACACCATATATTTT,TRBJ1-3,.,.,TRBV2
CSGRDSGEQYF,TGCAGCGGCCGGGACAGTGGCGAGCAGTACTTC,TRBJ2-7,TRBD1,.,TRBV29-1
CASSPRTGNKETQYF,TGTGCCAGCTCACCTCGGACCGGGAACAAAGAGACCCAGTACTTC,TRBJ2-5,.,few,TRBV18
CSVPLPGLAGRGEQFF,TGCAGCGTTCCTCTTCCGGGACTAGCGGGAAGGGGTGAGCAGTTCTTC,TRBJ2-1,TRBD2,.,TRBV29-1
CSVEVTLSSSYNEQFF,TGCAGCGTTGAAGTTACCCTTTCGAGCTCCTACAATGAGCAGTTCTTC,TRBJ2-1,.,.,TRBV29-1
CASSSFTDTQYF,TGTGCCAGCAGTTCATTCACAGATACGCAGTATTTT,TRBJ2-3,.,.,TRBV27
CASRASSSNYNEQFF,TGTGCCAGCAGGGCTAGCTCCTCGAACTACAATGAGCAGTTCTTC,TRBJ2-1,.,.,TRBV6-5
CASTQQDRLETQYF,TGTGCCAGCACCCAACAAGACAGGCTAGAGACCCAGTACTTC,TRBJ2-5,.,.,TRBV2
CASSLAPAGTAYEQYF,TGCGCCAGCAGCTTGGCCCCAGCGGGTACCGCCTACGAGCAGTACTTC,TRBJ2-7,.,.,TRBV5-1
CASSFPGLARPGGELFF,TGTGCCAGCAGCTTCCCTGGACTAGCGAGGCCGGGCGGGGAGCTGTTTTTT,TRBJ2-2,TRBD2,.,TRBV7-2
CASSFRGHYGYTF,TGTGCCAGCAGCTTTAGGGGGCACTATGGCTACACCTTC,TRBJ1-2,TRBD1,.,TRBV5-4
CASSPQGASNQPQHF,TGTGCCAGCAGTCCCCAGGGGGCTTCAAATCAGCCCCAGCATTTT,TRBJ1-5,TRBD1,once,TRBV28
CAMGWGTGEAMNTEAFF,TGTGCCATGGGTTGGGGGACAGGGGAGGCCATGAACACTGAAGCTTTCTTT,TRBJ1-1,TRBD1,.,TRBV30
CASSGSDRVRTF,TGTGCCAGCAGCGGCAGTGACAGGGTTCGTACCTTC,TRBJ1-2,TRBD1,.,TRBV9
CASSSETAIQETQYF,TGTGCCAGCAGTTCTGAGACAGCTATTCAAGAGACCCAGTACTTC,TRBJ2-5,.,.,TRBV2
CASSQEYRGRNTGELFF,TGTGCCAGCAGCCAAGAATATCGGGGGAGAAACACCGGGGAGCTGTTTTTT,TRBJ2-2,.,few,TRBV3-1/TRBV3-2
CATRAGANVLTF,TGCGCCACCCGGGCTGGGGCCAACGTCCTGACTTTC,TRBJ2-6,.,.,TRBV5-1
CASTIGLWGGTEAFF,TGTGCCAGTACCATCGGGTTGTGGGGGGGCACTGAAGCTTTCTTT,TRBJ1-1,.,.,TRBV19
CASTRGGPERQTNEKLFF,TGTGCCAGCACCCGGGGGGGCCCGGAGAGGCAGACTAATGAAAAACTGTTTTTT,TRBJ1-4,.,.,TRBV7-9
CASSPGVGGRETQYF,TGCGCCAGCAGCCCCGGGGTCGGAGGGCGGGAGACCCAGTACTTC,TRBJ2-5,.,.,TRBV5-1
CSVGGRSGANVLTF,TGCAGCGTCGGAGGCCGCTCTGGGGCCAACGTCCTGACTTTC,TRBJ2-6,.,.,TRBV29-1
CASSYAPPPGDTQYF,TGTGCCAGCAGTTACGCACCCCCCCCAGGGGATACGCAGTATTTT,TRBJ2-3,.,.,TRBV6-5
CASSQGLADLYEQYF,TGTGCCAGCAGCCAAGGGCTAGCGGACCTTTACGAGCAGTACTTC,TRBJ2-7,TRBD2,few,TRBV4-2
CASSSGQGAYNEQFF,TGTGCCAGCAGTTCTGGACAGGGGGCATACAATGAGCAGTTCTTC,TRBJ2-1,TRBD1,.,TRBV6-5
CASSAEQFTNYGYTF,TGTGCCAGCAGCGCCGAACAGTTTACTAACTATGGCTACACCTTC,TRBJ1-2,.,.,TRBV9
CASSADGKPNEKLFF,TGTGCCAGCAGTGCAGACGGGAAACCTAATGAAAAACTGTTTTTT,TRBJ1-4,.,.,TRBV9
CASSSTRTSLYEQYF,TGTGCCAGCAGCTCAACGAGGACTAGCCTCTACGAGCAGTACTTC,TRBJ2-7,TRBD2,.,TRBV7-8
CASSLRRGNTIYF,TGTGCCAGCAGTTTGCGTCGGGGAAACACCATATATTTT,TRBJ1-3,.,.,TRBV12-3/TRBV12-4
CASSPNPGGTNEKLFF,TGTGCCAGCAGCCCGAACCCAGGGGGAACTAATGAAAAACTGTTTTTT,TRBJ1-4,TRBD1,.,TRBV3-1/TRBV3-2
CSVLGQGDNEQFF,TGCAGCGTTCTGGGACAGGGGGACAATGAGCAGTTCTTC,TRBJ2-1,TRBD1,.,TRBV29-1
CASSQTRVSNQPQHF,TGCGCCAGCAGCCAGACCAGGGTTAGCAATCAGCCCCAGCATTTT,TRBJ1-5,.,.,TRBV4-1
CASSVGTGGIYNEQFF,TGTGCCAGCAGTGTGGGAACGGGAGGAATCTACAATGAGCAGTTCTTC,TRBJ2-1,TRBD2,.,TRBV6-1
CASSLAGQLNTEAFF,TGCGCCAGCAGCTTGGCAGGTCAACTGAACACTGAAGCTTTCTTT,TRBJ1-1,.,.,TRBV5-1
CASSERNEKLFF,TGTGCCAGCAGCGAGCGGAATGAAAAACTGTTTTTT,TRBJ1-4,.,.,TRBV5-4
CASSSIRTGSRDQPQHF,TGTGCCAGCAGTTCTATTAGGACAGGGAGCAGGGATCAGCCCCAGCATTTT,TRBJ1-5,TRBD1,.,TRBV28
CASSPDRGPQETQYF,TGCGCCAGCAGCCCGGACAGGGGGCCCCAAGAGACCCAGTACTTC,TRBJ2-5,TRBD1,.,TRBV5-1
CASSIVAGTHEQFF,TGTGCCAGTAGTATAGTAGCGGGGACCCATGAGCAGTTCTTC,TRBJ2-1,TRBD2,.,TRBV19
CASSLVGGNTEAFF,TGCGCCAGCAGCTTGGTCGGCGGGAACACTGAAGCTTTCTTT,TRBJ1-1,.,.,TRBV5-1
CASSEAGTSNEQFF,TGTGCCAGCAGTGAAGCCGGGACTAGCAATGAGCAGTTCTTC,TRBJ2-1,TRBD2,.,TRBV6-1
CASTPAGTGELFF,TGTGCCAGCACCCCGGCGGGGACCGGGGAGCTGTTTTTT,TRBJ2-2,.,.,TRBV11-3
CASSELAGGGDEQFF,TGTGCCAGCAGTGAACTAGCGGGAGGGGGCGATGAGCAGTTCTTC,TRBJ2-1,TRBD2,.,TRBV6-4
CASSLPTGVGSEQYF,TGTGCCAGCAGCCTCCCCACAGGGGTGGGTTCCGAGCAGTACTTC,TRBJ2-7,TRBD1,few,TRBV28
CASRTGGAVVEKLFF,TGTGCCAGCAGGACAGGGGGCGCGGTGGTTGAAAAACTGTTTTTT,TRBJ1-4,TRBD1,.,TRBV6-5
CASSIVRGGYTF,TGTGCCAGTAGTATAGTCCGGGGAGGCTACACCTTC,TRBJ1-2,.,.,TRBV19
CASSLGLAGSSDTQYF,TGTGCCAGCAGCTTAGGACTAGCGGGATCGTCGGATACGCAGTATTTT,TRBJ2-3,TRBD2,.,TRBV7-9
CASSLAVSGSGNTIYF,TGCGCCAGCAGCTTGGCCGTATCGGGATCTGGAAACACCATATATTTT,TRBJ1-3,.,.,TRBV5-1
CASSLRQDLPFYGYTF,TGTGCCAGCAGCTTAAGACAGGACCTACCCTTCTATGGCTACACCTTC,TRBJ1-2,.,.,TRBV7-2
CAGATGRNEQFF,TGTGCCGGCGCGACAGGGCGGAATGAGCAGTTCTTC,TRBJ2-1,TRBD1,.,TRBV28
CASSSAGSGANVLTF,TGTGCCAGCAGTTCGGCGGGCTCTGGGGCCAACGTCCTGACTTTC,TRBJ2-6,.,.,TRBV6-2/TRBV6-3
CASSYNRGLQPQHF,TGTGCCAGCAGTTATAACAGGGGGCTCCAGCCCCAGCATTTT,TRBJ1-5,TRBD1,.,TRBV6-2/TRBV6-3
CASSAHYSGSPLSSYNEQFF,TGTGCCAGCAGCGCCCATTATAGCGGGTCCCCGTTGAGCTCCTACAATGAGCAGTTCTTC,TRBJ2-1,TRBD2,.,TRBV9
CASSQEGVAGAKNIQYF,TGTGCCAGCAGCCAAGAGGGAGTAGCGGGGGCCAAAAACATTCAGTACTTC,TRBJ2-4,TRBD2,.,TRBV3-1/TRBV3-2
CASSFSPGGAYGYTF,TGTGCCAGCAGTTTCTCCCCGGGAGGGGCCTATGGCTACACCTTC,TRBJ1-2,.,.,TRBV28
CASSLSGDPTDTQYF,TGCGCCAGCAGCTTGAGCGGGGACCCCACAGATACGCAGTATTTT,TRBJ2-3,TRBD2,.,TRBV5-1
CATDLQEQGPRNIQYF,TGTGCCACCGATTTACAGGAACAGGGGCCACGGAACATTCAGTACTTC,TRBJ2-4,TRBD1,.,TRBV24-1
CASSGRTSSFPYEQYF,TGTGCCAGCAGTGGAAGGACTAGCTCATTCCCCTACGAGCAGTACTTC,TRBJ2-7,TRBD2,.,TRBV2